These T cell receptor beta chains were read from a single sample in a study of regulatory T cells in long-lasting Graves disease. TCRdb re-analysed the multiplex PCR reads in MiXCR, keeping a single row per CDR3 protein. The table shows approximately 690,000 distinct CDR3 sequences, with approximately 31% occurring only once. This material consisted of peripheral blood mononuclear cells (PBMCs), taken when the disease was refractory, from a patient treated with antithyroid drugs. These receptors were collected from a female donor with Graves disease. Both conserved end residues are part of each CDR3. The order of the fields is clone size, V gene, J gene, D gene, CDR3 DNA, CDR3 protein. A D gene is named only where the DNA matches it firmly. The listing skips clone size in some rows; elsewhere it reads once, few, many or a size class.

clone size: many
V gene: TRBV20-1
J gene: TRBJ2-7
D gene: -
CDR3 DNA: TGCAGTGCTAGAGTAATGGGTAGCGGATCCTACGAGCAGTACTTC
CDR3 protein: CSARVMGSGSYEQYF

clone size: -
V gene: TRBV30
J gene: TRBJ1-1
D gene: TRBD1
CDR3 DNA: TGTGCCTGGGCTGGGACAGAGAACACTGAAGCTTTCTTT
CDR3 protein: CAWAGTENTEAFF

clone size: many
V gene: TRBV30
J gene: TRBJ2-5
D gene: TRBD1
CDR3 DNA: TGTGCCTGGAGTCAGGGGGCGGAGACCCAGTACTTC
CDR3 protein: CAWSQGAETQYF

clone size: -
V gene: TRBV20-1
J gene: TRBJ1-2
D gene: TRBD1
CDR3 DNA: TGCAGTGCTAGACAGGGGGCCAACTATGGCTACACCTTC
CDR3 protein: CSARQGANYGYTF

clone size: -
V gene: TRBV2
J gene: TRBJ2-5
D gene: -
CDR3 DNA: TGTGCCAGCAGTGTGACTACCAAGACAGACCAGTACTTC
CDR3 protein: CASSVTTKTDQYF

clone size: -
V gene: TRBV7-9
J gene: TRBJ2-5
D gene: -
CDR3 DNA: TGTGCCAACAGCCGAAGACAGGGAGGGGAGACCCAGTACTTC
CDR3 protein: CANSRRQGGETQYF

clone size: few
V gene: TRBV6-1
J gene: TRBJ1-2
D gene: TRBD1
CDR3 DNA: TGTGCCAGCACTTTGACCGGGACAGGGGGTGGCTACACCTTC
CDR3 protein: CASTLTGTGGGYTF

clone size: -
V gene: TRBV2
J gene: TRBJ1-5
D gene: -
CDR3 DNA: TGTGCCAGCAGTGAAAGGGGACGGGGGCGCCAGCCCCAGCATTTT
CDR3 protein: CASSERGRGRQPQHF

clone size: -
V gene: TRBV10-3
J gene: TRBJ1-4
D gene: TRBD1
CDR3 DNA: TGTGCCATCAGGGGTCAGGGGGCAGGTGAAAAACTGTTTTTT
CDR3 protein: CAIRGQGAGEKLFF

clone size: many
V gene: TRBV11-2
J gene: TRBJ1-1
D gene: -
CDR3 DNA: TGTGCCAGCAGTTCCCAAACTGAAGCTTTCTTT
CDR3 protein: CASSSQTEAFF

clone size: few
V gene: TRBV4-2
J gene: TRBJ1-4
D gene: TRBD1
CDR3 DNA: TGTGCCAGCAGCCAAACAGGGGCCGAGAATGAAAAACTGTTTTTT
CDR3 protein: CASSQTGAENEKLFF

clone size: few
V gene: TRBV10-2
J gene: TRBJ1-5
D gene: -
CDR3 DNA: TGCGCCAGCAGTGCGAGTGAAGGGTCTCAGCCCCAGCATTTT
CDR3 protein: CASSASEGSQPQHF

clone size: -
V gene: TRBV28
J gene: TRBJ2-5
D gene: -
CDR3 DNA: TGTGCCAGCAACCAAAGTGGGTCAAGTCGAGGAGAGACCCAGTACTTC
CDR3 protein: CASNQSGSSRGETQYF

clone size: few
V gene: TRBV29-1
J gene: TRBJ1-5
D gene: TRBD1
CDR3 DNA: TGCAGCGTTGAAGATCAGGAGGGGGCTCTCAATCAGCCCCAGCATTTT
CDR3 protein: CSVEDQEGALNQPQHF

clone size: few
V gene: TRBV13
J gene: TRBJ2-7
D gene: -
CDR3 DNA: TGTGCCAGCAGAGACAGCGGAAGGGGCCCCTACGAGCAGTACTTC
CDR3 protein: CASRDSGRGPYEQYF

clone size: -
V gene: TRBV10-3
J gene: TRBJ1-5
D gene: TRBD1
CDR3 DNA: TGTGCCATCAGCCCAACCGGGACAGGAGATAGCAATCAGCCCCAGCATTTT
CDR3 protein: CAISPTGTGDSNQPQHF

clone size: few
V gene: TRBV6-2/TRBV6-3
J gene: TRBJ1-6
D gene: -
CDR3 DNA: TGTGCCAGCAACGAGTGGGGGGGGAATTCACCCCTCCACTTT
CDR3 protein: CASNEWGGNSPLHF

clone size: -
V gene: TRBV10-3
J gene: TRBJ1-6
D gene: -
CDR3 DNA: TGTGCCGCCCAGGGGAGGGGTGAGGAACCCCTCCACTTT
CDR3 protein: CAAQGRGEEPLHF

clone size: -
V gene: TRBV29-1
J gene: TRBJ1-2
D gene: -
CDR3 DNA: TGCAGCGTTGTACTGGGGGGCGGGGGTGGCTACACCTTC
CDR3 protein: CSVVLGGGGGYTF

clone size: -
V gene: TRBV6-5
J gene: TRBJ1-3
D gene: -
CDR3 DNA: TGTGCCAGCAGTTTTGGGAGTGTTGGAAACACCATATATTTT
CDR3 protein: CASSFGSVGNTIYF

clone size: -
V gene: TRBV6-2/TRBV6-3
J gene: TRBJ2-6
D gene: -
CDR3 DNA: TGTGCCAGCAGTGAAGGAACTAGCTGGATTGGGGCCAACGTCCTGACTTTC
CDR3 protein: CASSEGTSWIGANVLTF

clone size: -
V gene: TRBV7-9
J gene: TRBJ1-4
D gene: -
CDR3 DNA: TGTGCCAGCACCCCGAGCCGGGGAGGAGGTGAAAAACTGTTTTTT
CDR3 protein: CASTPSRGGGEKLFF

clone size: few
V gene: TRBV7-9
J gene: TRBJ1-4
D gene: -
CDR3 DNA: TGTGCCAGCAGGGGGAGGGCCTCCCGACTGTTTTTT
CDR3 protein: CASRGRASRLFF

clone size: -
V gene: TRBV20-1
J gene: TRBJ1-2
D gene: -
CDR3 DNA: TGCAGTGCTAGAGATGGGGCATATGGCTACACCTTC
CDR3 protein: CSARDGAYGYTF

clone size: few
V gene: TRBV15
J gene: TRBJ2-4
D gene: -
CDR3 DNA: TGTGCCACCAGCAGAGGGACAGAGCGTTTAGCCAAAAACATTCAGTACTTC
CDR3 protein: CATSRGTERLAKNIQYF

clone size: -
V gene: TRBV6-1
J gene: TRBJ1-4
D gene: TRBD1
CDR3 DNA: TGTGCCAGCAGCGCGGGGGCAGGGGGACTGTTTTTT
CDR3 protein: CASSAGAGGLFF

clone size: -
V gene: TRBV15
J gene: TRBJ1-1
D gene: -
CDR3 DNA: TGTGCCACCAGCAGAGACGGGGGACGGGGAGGCTTGAACACTGAAGCTTTCTTT
CDR3 protein: CATSRDGGRGGLNTEAFF

clone size: few
V gene: TRBV28
J gene: TRBJ2-7
D gene: -
CDR3 DNA: TGTGCCAGCAGTTGCGCAGGGGTCTCCTACGAGCAGTACTTC
CDR3 protein: CASSCAGVSYEQYF

clone size: many
V gene: TRBV28
J gene: TRBJ1-1
D gene: TRBD1
CDR3 DNA: TGTGCCAGCAGTCATGACAGGGGGAGGATTAGAACTGAAGCTTTCTTT
CDR3 protein: CASSHDRGRIRTEAFF

clone size: -
V gene: TRBV7-9
J gene: TRBJ2-1
D gene: -
CDR3 DNA: TGTGCCAGCAGCTTACAGGGTCCGGATGAGCAGTTCTTC
CDR3 protein: CASSLQGPDEQFF

clone size: -
V gene: TRBV29-1
J gene: TRBJ1-4
D gene: -
CDR3 DNA: TGCAGCGCGGTGATAGCAACTAATGAAAAACTGTTTTTT
CDR3 protein: CSAVIATNEKLFF

clone size: -
V gene: TRBV19
J gene: TRBJ1-5
D gene: -
CDR3 DNA: TGTGCCAGTAGTATCAGGGCAGGGGAAGCCAATCAGCCCCAGCATTTT
CDR3 protein: CASSIRAGEANQPQHF

clone size: -
V gene: TRBV6-2/TRBV6-3
J gene: TRBJ2-5
D gene: -
CDR3 DNA: TGTGCCAGCAGTGAACCCAGGGGAGAGGCCCAGTACTTC
CDR3 protein: CASSEPRGEAQYF

clone size: few
V gene: TRBV19
J gene: TRBJ1-4
D gene: TRBD1
CDR3 DNA: TGTGCCAGTAGTATAAACAGGGGAGCAACTAATGAAAAACTGTTTTTT
CDR3 protein: CASSINRGATNEKLFF

clone size: many
V gene: TRBV7-8
J gene: TRBJ1-4
D gene: -
CDR3 DNA: TGTGCCAGCAGCTTAGTAGGAGGACAGGAAAAACTGTTTTTT
CDR3 protein: CASSLVGGQEKLFF

clone size: few
V gene: TRBV10-3
J gene: TRBJ2-2
D gene: -
CDR3 DNA: TGTGCCACGCAGGGGGGGAACACCGGGGAGCTGTTTTTT
CDR3 protein: CATQGGNTGELFF

clone size: few
V gene: TRBV27
J gene: TRBJ1-2
D gene: TRBD1
CDR3 DNA: TGTGCCAGCACAGCCAGACAGGGGATGAACTATGGCTACACCTTC
CDR3 protein: CASTARQGMNYGYTF

clone size: few
V gene: TRBV15
J gene: TRBJ2-7
D gene: -
CDR3 DNA: TGTGCCACCAGTACAAGACGGGGCAGGGGCTACGAGCAGTACTTC
CDR3 protein: CATSTRRGRGYEQYF

clone size: many
V gene: TRBV2
J gene: TRBJ2-1
D gene: -
CDR3 DNA: TGTGCCAGCACCAGGGCGAATGAGCAGTTCTTC
CDR3 protein: CASTRANEQFF

clone size: -
V gene: TRBV6-1
J gene: TRBJ2-7
D gene: TRBD1
CDR3 DNA: TGTGCCAGCAGTGAGGCGACAGGGGACTCCTACGAGCAGTACTTC
CDR3 protein: CASSEATGDSYEQYF

clone size: few
V gene: TRBV12-5
J gene: TRBJ1-1
D gene: -
CDR3 DNA: TGTGCTAGTGGTTTCGGGACTGTTGAAGCTTTCTTT
CDR3 protein: CASGFGTVEAFF

clone size: few
V gene: TRBV30
J gene: TRBJ2-5
D gene: -
CDR3 DNA: TGTGCCTGGAGTCCAGGTCGGAGACAAGAGACCCAGTACTTC
CDR3 protein: CAWSPGRRQETQYF

clone size: -
V gene: TRBV6-1
J gene: TRBJ2-7
D gene: -
CDR3 DNA: TGTGCCAGCACGGCGGGGTGGTACGAGCAGTACTTC
CDR3 protein: CASTAGWYEQYF

clone size: few
V gene: TRBV6-1
J gene: TRBJ1-2
D gene: TRBD1
CDR3 DNA: TGTGCCAGCAAACGAGACCAGGGGGTCTATGGCTACACCTTC
CDR3 protein: CASKRDQGVYGYTF

clone size: -
V gene: TRBV5-6
J gene: TRBJ1-4
D gene: -
CDR3 DNA: TGTGCCAGCAGCCCAGGCCCCACTCTAGGGGAAAAACTGTTTTTT
CDR3 protein: CASSPGPTLGEKLFF

clone size: many
V gene: TRBV9
J gene: TRBJ1-2
D gene: -
CDR3 DNA: TGTGCCAGCAGCGTAGTTGAAGACTATGGCTACACCTTC
CDR3 protein: CASSVVEDYGYTF

clone size: few
V gene: TRBV29-1
J gene: TRBJ2-7
D gene: TRBD2
CDR3 DNA: TGCAGCGTTGCCGGGACTAGCGGGAGGCCACGCCACGAGCAGTACTTC
CDR3 protein: CSVAGTSGRPRHEQYF

clone size: -
V gene: TRBV29-1
J gene: TRBJ1-2
D gene: TRBD1
CDR3 DNA: TGCAGCGCCAGGGGGGAGACTGGCTACACCTTC
CDR3 protein: CSARGETGYTF

clone size: -
V gene: TRBV18
J gene: TRBJ1-4
D gene: -
CDR3 DNA: TGTGCCAGCTCACCACGCGGGGAGGAAAAACTGTTTTTT
CDR3 protein: CASSPRGEEKLFF

clone size: -
V gene: TRBV6-1
J gene: TRBJ2-7
D gene: -
CDR3 DNA: TGTGCCAGCCAACGACAATTCTACGAGCAGTACTTC
CDR3 protein: CASQRQFYEQYF

clone size: few
V gene: TRBV12-3/TRBV12-4
J gene: TRBJ2-2
D gene: -
CDR3 DNA: TGTGCCAGCAGATTGAGGGTGGCTGACGCCGGGGAGCTGTTTTTT
CDR3 protein: CASRLRVADAGELFF

clone size: -
V gene: TRBV20-1
J gene: TRBJ1-5
D gene: -
CDR3 DNA: TGCAGTGCTAGAGGCCACGGGAGTCATAGCAATCAGCCCCAGCATTTT
CDR3 protein: CSARGHGSHSNQPQHF

clone size: many
V gene: TRBV2
J gene: TRBJ1-2
D gene: -
CDR3 DNA: TGTGCCAGCAGGGGGGACATCTATGGCTACACCTTC
CDR3 protein: CASRGDIYGYTF